This T cell receptor beta chain was sequenced in a study of T-cell reconstitution after alpha-beta-depleted transplantation in children. The CDR3 is 13 residues long. Deletions cut 6 bases from V and 8 bases from J, with 13 bases between. The germline V gene encodes CDR1 KGHSH and CDR2 LQKENI. Unique molecular identifiers were incorporated during preparation of the TCRbeta library. In TCRdb, the PCR reads were re-called with MiXCR into one record per CDR3 protein. The data contain 490,000 or so distinct CDR3 sequences, approximately 12% of them singletons. The origin of this receptor is a human donor who donated a stem cell graft to a child with combined immunodeficiency. The rearrangement joins TRBV18 to TRBJ1-4; D possibly corresponds to TRBD1 (5 bases). Sequenced here: PBMCs from the stem cell graft donor, sampled from the stem cell graft. CDR3 sequence reads: CASSVDSNEKLFF. The CDR3 bases are TGTGCCAGCTCCGTCGACAGTAACGAAAAACTGTTTTTT.